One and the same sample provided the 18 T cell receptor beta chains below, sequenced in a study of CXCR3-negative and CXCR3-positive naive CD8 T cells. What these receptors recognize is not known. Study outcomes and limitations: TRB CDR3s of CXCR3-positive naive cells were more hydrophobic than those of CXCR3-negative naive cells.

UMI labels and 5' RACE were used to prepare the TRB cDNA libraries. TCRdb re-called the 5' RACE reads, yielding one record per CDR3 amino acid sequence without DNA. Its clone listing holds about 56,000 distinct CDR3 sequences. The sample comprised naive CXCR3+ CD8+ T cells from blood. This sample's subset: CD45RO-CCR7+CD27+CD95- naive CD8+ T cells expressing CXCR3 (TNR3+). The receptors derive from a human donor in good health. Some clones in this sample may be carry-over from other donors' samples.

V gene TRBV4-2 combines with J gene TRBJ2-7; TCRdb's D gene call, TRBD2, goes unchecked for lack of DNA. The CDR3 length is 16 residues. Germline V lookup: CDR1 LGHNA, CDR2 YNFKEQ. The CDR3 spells CASSQDGLAGANEQYF.

CDR3 protein: CASSLSGLYEQYF. This chain connects TRBV27 to TRBJ2-7. CDR3 size: 13 residues. Germline CDR1 is MNHEY and CDR2 is SMNVEV (reference sequence).

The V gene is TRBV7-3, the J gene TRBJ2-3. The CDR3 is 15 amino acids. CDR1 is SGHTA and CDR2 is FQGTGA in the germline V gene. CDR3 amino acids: CASSLSGSSTDTQYF.

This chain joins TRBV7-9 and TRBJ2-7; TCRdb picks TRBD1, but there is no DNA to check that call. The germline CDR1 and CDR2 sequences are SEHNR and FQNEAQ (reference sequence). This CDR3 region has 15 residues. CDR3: CASSSSGADMGEQYF.

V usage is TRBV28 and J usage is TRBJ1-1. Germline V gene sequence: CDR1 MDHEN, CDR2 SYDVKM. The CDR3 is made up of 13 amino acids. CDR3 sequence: CASSFLKNTEAFF.

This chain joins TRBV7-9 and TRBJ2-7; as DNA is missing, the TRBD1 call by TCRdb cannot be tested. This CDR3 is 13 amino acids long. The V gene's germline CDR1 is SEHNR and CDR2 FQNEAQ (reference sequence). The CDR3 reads CASSQGDPLGKYF. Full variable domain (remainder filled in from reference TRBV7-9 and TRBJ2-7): DTGVSQNPRHKITKRGQNVTFRCDPISEHNRLYWYRQTLGQGPEFLTYFQNEAQLEKSRLLSDRFSAERPKGSFSTLEIQRTEQGDSAMYLCASSQGDPLGKYFGPGTRLTVT.

The CDR3 loop is CASSDFGGPDNYGYTF. The chain links TRBV6-5 to TRBJ1-2; absent DNA, TCRdb's TRBD1 call cannot be checked. The CDR3 length is 16 residues. Germline CDR1 and CDR2: MNHEY and SVGAGI.

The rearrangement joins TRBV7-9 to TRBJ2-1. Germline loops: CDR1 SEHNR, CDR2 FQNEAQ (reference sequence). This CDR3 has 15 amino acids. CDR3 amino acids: CASSPQTSALNEQFF.

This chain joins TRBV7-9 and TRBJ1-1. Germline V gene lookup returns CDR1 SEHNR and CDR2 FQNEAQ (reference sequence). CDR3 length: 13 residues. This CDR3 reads CASSLGGHTEAFF.

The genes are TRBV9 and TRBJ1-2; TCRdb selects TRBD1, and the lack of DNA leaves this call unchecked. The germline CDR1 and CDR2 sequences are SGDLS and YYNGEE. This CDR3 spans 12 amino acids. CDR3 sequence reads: CASSTGGGGYTF.

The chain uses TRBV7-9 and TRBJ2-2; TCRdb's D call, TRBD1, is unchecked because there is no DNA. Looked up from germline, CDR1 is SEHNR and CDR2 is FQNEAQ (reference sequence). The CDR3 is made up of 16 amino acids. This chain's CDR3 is CASSSPQGANTGELFF.

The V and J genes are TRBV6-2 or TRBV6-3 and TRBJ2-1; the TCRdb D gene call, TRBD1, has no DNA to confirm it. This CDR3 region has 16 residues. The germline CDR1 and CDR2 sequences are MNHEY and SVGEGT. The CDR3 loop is CASSSSRAPRSNEQFF.

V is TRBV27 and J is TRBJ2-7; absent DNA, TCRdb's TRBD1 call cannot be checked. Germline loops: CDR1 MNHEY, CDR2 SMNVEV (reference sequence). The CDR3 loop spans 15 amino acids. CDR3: CASSLSRGGSTEQYF.

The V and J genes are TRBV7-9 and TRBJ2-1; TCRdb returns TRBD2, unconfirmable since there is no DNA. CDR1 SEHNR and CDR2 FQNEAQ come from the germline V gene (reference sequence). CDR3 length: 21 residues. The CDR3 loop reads CASSSTILAGGEQPHYNEQFF.

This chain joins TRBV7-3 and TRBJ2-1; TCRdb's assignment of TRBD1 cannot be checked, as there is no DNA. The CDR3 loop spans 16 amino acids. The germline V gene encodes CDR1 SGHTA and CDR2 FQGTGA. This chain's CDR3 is CASSPWEQGVDNEQFF.

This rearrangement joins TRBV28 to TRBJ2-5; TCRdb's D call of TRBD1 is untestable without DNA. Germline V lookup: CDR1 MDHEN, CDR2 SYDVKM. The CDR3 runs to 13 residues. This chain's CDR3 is CASSFDRLETQYF.

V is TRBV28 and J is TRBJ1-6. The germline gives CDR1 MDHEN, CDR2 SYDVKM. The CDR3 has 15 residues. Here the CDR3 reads CATKDVSSYNSPLHF. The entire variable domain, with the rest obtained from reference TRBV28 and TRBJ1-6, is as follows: DVKVTQSSRYLVKRTGEKVFLECVQDMDHENMFWYRQDPGLGLRLIYFSYDVKMKEKGDIPEGYSVSREKKERFSLILESASTNQTSMYLCATKDVSSYNSPLHFGNGTRLTVT.

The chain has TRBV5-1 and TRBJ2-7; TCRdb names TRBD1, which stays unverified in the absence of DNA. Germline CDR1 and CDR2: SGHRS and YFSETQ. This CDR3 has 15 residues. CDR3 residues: CASSLGTGGRNEQYF. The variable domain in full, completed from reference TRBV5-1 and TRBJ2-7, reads KAGVTQTPRYLIKTRGQQVTLSCSPISGHRSVSWYQQTPGQGLQFLFEYFSETQRNKGNFPGRFSGRQFSNSRSEMNVSTLELGDSALYLCASSLGTGGRNEQYFGPGTRLTVT.